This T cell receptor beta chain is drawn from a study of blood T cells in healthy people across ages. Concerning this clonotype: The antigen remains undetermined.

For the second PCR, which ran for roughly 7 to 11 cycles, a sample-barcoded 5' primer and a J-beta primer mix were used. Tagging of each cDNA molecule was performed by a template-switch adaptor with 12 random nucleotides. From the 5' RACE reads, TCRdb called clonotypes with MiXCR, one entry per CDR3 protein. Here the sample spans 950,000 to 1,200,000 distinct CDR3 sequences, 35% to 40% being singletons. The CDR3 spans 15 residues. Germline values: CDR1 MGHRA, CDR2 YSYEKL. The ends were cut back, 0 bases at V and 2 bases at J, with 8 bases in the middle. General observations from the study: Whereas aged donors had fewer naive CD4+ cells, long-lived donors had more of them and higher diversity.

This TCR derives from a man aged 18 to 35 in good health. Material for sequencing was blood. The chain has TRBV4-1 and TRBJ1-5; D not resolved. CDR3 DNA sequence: TGCGCCAGCAGCCAAGATATGTTGGGCAATCAGCCCCAGCATTTT. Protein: CASSQDMLGNQPQHF.